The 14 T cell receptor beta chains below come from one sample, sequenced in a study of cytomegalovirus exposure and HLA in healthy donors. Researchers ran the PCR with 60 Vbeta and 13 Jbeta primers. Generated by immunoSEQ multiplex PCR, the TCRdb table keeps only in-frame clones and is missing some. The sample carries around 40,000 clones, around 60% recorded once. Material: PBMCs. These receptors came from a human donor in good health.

The DNA of the CDR3 is TGTGCCAGCAGATGGCGGGGGATCACAGATACGCAGTATTTT. Its protein product is CASRWRGITDTQYF. J is TRBJ2-3 and V is TRBV2; TRBD2 aligns across 7 bases. Germline trimming cut 6 bases from V and 2 bases from J; bases unmatched to any gene: 5. Germline-derived CDR1 and CDR2 are SNHLY and FYNNEI. This CDR3 region has 14 residues.

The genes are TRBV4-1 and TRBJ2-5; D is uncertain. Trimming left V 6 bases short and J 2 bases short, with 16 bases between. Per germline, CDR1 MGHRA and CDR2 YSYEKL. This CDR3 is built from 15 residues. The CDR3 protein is CASSEAIRPQETQYF. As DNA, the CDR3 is TGCGCCAGCAGTGAAGCGATTCGTCCTCAAGAGACCCAGTACTTC.

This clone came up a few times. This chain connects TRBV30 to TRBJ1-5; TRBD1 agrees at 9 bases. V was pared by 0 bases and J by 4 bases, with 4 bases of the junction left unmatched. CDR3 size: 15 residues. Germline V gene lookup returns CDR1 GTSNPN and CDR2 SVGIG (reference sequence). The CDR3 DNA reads TGTGCCTGGAGTGTACTGGGACAGGGAAATCAGCCCCAGCATTTT. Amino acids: CAWSVLGQGNQPQHF.

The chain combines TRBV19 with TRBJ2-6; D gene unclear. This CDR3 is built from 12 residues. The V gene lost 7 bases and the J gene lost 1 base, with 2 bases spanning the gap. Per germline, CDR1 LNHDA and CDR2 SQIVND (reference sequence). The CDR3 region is CASTSGANVLTF. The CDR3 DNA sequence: TGTGCCAGTACATCTGGGGCCAACGTCCTGACTTTC.

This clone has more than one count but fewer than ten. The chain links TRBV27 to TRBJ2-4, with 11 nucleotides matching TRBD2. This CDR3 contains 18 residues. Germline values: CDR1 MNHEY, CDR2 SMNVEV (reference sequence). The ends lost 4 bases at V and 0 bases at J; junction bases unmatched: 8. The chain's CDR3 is CASSWSSGGAVAKNIQYF. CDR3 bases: TGTGCCAGCAGTTGGAGTAGCGGGGGGGCAGTAGCCAAAAACATTCAGTACTTC.

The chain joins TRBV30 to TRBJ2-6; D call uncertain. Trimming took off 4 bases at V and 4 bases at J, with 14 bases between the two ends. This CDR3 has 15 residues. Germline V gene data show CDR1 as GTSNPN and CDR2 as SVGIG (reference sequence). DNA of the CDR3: TGTGCCTGGACCGCGCTAGGAGCCGGGGCCAACGTCCTGACTTTC. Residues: CAWTALGAGANVLTF. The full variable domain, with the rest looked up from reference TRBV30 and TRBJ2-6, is SQTIHQWPATLVQPVGSPLSLECTVEGTSNPNLYWYRQAAGRGLQLLFYSVGIGQISSEVPQNLSASRPQDRQFILSSKKLLLSDSGFYLCAWTALGAGANVLTFGAGSRLTVL.

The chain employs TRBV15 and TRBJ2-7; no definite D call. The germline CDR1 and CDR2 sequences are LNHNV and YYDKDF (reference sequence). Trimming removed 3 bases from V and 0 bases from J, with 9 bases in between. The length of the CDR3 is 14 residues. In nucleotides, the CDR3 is TGTGCCACCAGCAGTGAAAGGAGCTCCTACGAGCAGTACTTC. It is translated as CATSSERSSYEQYF.

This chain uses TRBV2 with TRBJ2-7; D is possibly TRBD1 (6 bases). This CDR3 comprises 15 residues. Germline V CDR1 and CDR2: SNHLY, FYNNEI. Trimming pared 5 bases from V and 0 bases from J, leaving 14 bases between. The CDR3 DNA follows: TGTGCCAGCAGTACAGGGTATGGGGGCTCCTACGAGCAGTACTTC. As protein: CASSTGYGGSYEQYF.

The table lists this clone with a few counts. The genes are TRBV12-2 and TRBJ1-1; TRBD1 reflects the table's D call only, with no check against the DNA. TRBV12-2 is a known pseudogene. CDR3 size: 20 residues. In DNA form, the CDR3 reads TGTGCAAGTCGCTTAGTCAACCGAAAATCAGGGGGCCCGGGGGACACTGAAGCTTTCTTT. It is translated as CASRLVNRKSGGPGDTEAFF.

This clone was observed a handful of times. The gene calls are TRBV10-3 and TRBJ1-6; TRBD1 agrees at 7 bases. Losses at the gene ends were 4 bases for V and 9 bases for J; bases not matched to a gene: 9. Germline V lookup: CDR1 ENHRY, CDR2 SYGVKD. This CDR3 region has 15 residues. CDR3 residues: CAISGDRQGGSPLHF. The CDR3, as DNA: TGTGCCATCAGTGGGGATCGACAGGGTGGTTCACCCCTCCACTTT.

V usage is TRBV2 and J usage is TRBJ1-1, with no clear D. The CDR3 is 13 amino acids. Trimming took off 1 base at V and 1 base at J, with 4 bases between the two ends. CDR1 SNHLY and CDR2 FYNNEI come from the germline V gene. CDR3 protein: CASSEVRNTEAFF. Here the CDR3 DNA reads TGTGCCAGCAGTGAAGTCAGGAACACTGAAGCTTTCTTT.

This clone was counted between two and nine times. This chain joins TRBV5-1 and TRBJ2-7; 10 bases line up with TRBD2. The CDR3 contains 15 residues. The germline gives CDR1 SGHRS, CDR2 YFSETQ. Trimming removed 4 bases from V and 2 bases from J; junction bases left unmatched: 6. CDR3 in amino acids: CASSTSSGGAYEQYF. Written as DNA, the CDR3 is TGCGCCAGCAGCACCTCTAGCGGGGGAGCCTACGAGCAGTACTTC.

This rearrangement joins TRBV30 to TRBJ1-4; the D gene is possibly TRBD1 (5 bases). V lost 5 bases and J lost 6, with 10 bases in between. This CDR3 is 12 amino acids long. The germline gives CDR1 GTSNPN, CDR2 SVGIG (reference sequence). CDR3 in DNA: TGTGCCTGGTCAGGGTTCGATGAAAAACTGTTTTTT. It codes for CAWSGFDEKLFF. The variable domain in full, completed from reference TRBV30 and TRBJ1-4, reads SQTIHQWPATLVQPVGSPLSLECTVEGTSNPNLYWYRQAAGRGLQLLFYSVGIGQISSEVPQNLSASRPQDRQFILSSKKLLLSDSGFYLCAWSGFDEKLFFGSGTQLSVL.

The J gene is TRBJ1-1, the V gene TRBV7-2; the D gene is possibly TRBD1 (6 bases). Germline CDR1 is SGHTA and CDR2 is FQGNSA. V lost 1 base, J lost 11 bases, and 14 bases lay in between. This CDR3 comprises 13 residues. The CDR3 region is CASSLDTGQFAFF. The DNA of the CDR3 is TGTGCCAGCAGCTTAGATACGGGACAATTCGCTTTCTTT.